This TCR beta chain stems from a study of blood T cell repertoires in COVID-19. About the study: The United States, Italy and Spain were the sources of the acute and convalescent COVID-19 samples. Sources were T cells, B-cell-depleted T cells, or PBMCs; the material itself was cDNA or gDNA.

This CDR3 region has 15 residues. Trimming at V came to 3 bases and at J to 3 bases, leaving 6 bases not matched to a gene. In germline, CDR1 is KGHSH, CDR2 LQKENI. Cohort allocation depended upon clinical history that participants reported. Cohort 3 donors were reported recovered after two negative PCRs, clearance, or symptom resolution. The table came from immunoSEQ multiplex PCR; TCRdb's copy has only in-frame clones and leaves some out. The sample lists fewer than 350,000 clones; roughly 89% were seen once. Material: PBMCs or T cells enriched from blood (not recorded which). The clonotype was recovered from a woman in her thirties or forties who had recovered from COVID-19. The chain links TRBV18 to TRBJ2-3; 7 bases agree with TRBD2. CDR3 loop: CASSPGEGGTDTQYF. The CDR3 DNA is TGTGCCAGCTCACCCGGGGAGGGAGGAACAGATACGCAGTATTTT. The complete variable domain, with remaining parts taken from reference TRBV18 and TRBJ2-3, reads NAGVMQNPRHLVRRRGQEARLRCSPMKGHSHVYWYRQLPEEGLKFMVYLQKENIIDESGMPKERFSAEFPKEGPSILRIQQVVRGDSAAYFCASSPGEGGTDTQYFGPGTRLTVL.